This is a list of T cell receptor beta chains from one sample in a study of blood T cell repertoires in COVID-19. This table comes from immunoSEQ multiplex PCR, and its TCRdb copy is limited to in-frame clones, with some not included. The table shows some 65,000 clones, with around 77% occurring only once. What was sequenced was peripheral blood. The receptors shown here come from a human donor in a cohort sampled during active COVID-19. Each CDR3 is given without its conserved first and last residue.

CDR3: ASSVGEETQY
V: TRBV9
J: TRBJ2-5

CDR3: ASNPTRGEKLF
V: TRBV19
J: TRBJ1-4

CDR3: ASSSSELAGVSNEQF
V: TRBV28
J: TRBJ2-1

CDR3: SAEGYYEQY
V: TRBV20-1
J: TRBJ2-7

CDR3: ASSLTGGENTIY
V: TRBV27
J: TRBJ1-3

CDR3: ASSRTRSTDTQY
V: TRBV11-2
J: TRBJ2-3

CDR3: ASHRGTQPQH
V: TRBV19
J: TRBJ1-5

CDR3: ASSQAPGTSYGYT
V: TRBV4-3
J: TRBJ1-2

CDR3: ASSSPAGRATEQY
V: TRBV28
J: TRBJ2-7

CDR3: ASSLGGVEAF
V: TRBV13
J: TRBJ1-1

CDR3: ASSDRDRETYEQY
V: TRBV21-1
J: TRBJ2-7

CDR3: ASSLLQGSEAF
V: TRBV11-1
J: TRBJ1-1

CDR3: ASSQGGTGDYEQY
V: TRBV4-3
J: TRBJ2-7

CDR3: ATSDDRVSEQY
V: TRBV24-1
J: TRBJ2-7

CDR3: ASSASGSYNEQF
V: TRBV9
J: TRBJ2-1

CDR3: ASSVGPRRGSTEAF
V: TRBV9
J: TRBJ1-1

CDR3: ASSRDGGVYGYT
V: TRBV27
J: TRBJ1-2

CDR3: ASSRFGDEQY
V: TRBV18
J: TRBJ2-7

CDR3: AISTNLWTGSYEQY
V: TRBV10-3
J: TRBJ2-7

CDR3: ASSGRQIQETQY
V: TRBV2
J: TRBJ2-5